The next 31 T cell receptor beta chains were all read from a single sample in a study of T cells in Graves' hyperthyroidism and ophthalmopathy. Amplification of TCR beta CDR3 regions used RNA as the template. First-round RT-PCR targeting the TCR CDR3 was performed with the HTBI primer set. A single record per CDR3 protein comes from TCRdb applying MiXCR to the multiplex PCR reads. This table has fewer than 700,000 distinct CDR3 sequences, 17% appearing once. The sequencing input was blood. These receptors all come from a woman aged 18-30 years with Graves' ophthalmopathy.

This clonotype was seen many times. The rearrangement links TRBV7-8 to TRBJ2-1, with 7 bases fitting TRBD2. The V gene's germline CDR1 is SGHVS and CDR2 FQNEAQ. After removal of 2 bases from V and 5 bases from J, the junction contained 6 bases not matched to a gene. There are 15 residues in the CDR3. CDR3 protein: CASSLKAGTHNEQFF. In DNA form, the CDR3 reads TGTGCCAGCAGCTTAAAAGCGGGGACCCACAATGAGCAGTTCTTC.

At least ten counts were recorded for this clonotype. CDR3 sequence (DNA): TGTGCCTGGAGTGTACTGGGACAGGGTGGGACCCAGTACTTC. Its translation: CAWSVLGQGGTQYF. This chain links TRBV30 with TRBJ2-5; 9 positions match TRBD1. The CDR3 is made up of 14 amino acids. Looked up from germline, CDR1 is GTSNPN and CDR2 is SVGIG (reference sequence). The trim removed 0 bases at V and 7 bases at J, leaving 6 bases unmatched.

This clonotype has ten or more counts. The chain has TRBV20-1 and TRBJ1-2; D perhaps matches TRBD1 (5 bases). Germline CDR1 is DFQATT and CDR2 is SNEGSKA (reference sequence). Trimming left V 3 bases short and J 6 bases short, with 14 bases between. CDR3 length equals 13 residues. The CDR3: CSASANRPHGYTF. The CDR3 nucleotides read TGCAGTGCTAGTGCCAACAGGCCGCATGGCTACACCTTC.

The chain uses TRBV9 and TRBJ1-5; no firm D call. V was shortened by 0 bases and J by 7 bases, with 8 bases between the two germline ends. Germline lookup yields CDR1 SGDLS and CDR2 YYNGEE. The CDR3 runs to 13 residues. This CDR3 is CASSVDPSQPQHF. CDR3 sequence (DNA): TGTGCCAGCAGCGTAGACCCCTCCCAGCCCCAGCATTTT.

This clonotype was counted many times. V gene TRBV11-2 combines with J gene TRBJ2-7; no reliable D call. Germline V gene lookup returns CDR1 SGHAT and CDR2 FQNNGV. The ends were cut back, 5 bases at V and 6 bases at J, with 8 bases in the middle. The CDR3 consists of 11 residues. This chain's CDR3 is CASSLGVEQYF. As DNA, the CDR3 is TGTGCCAGCAGCCTCGGTGTCGAGCAGTACTTC.

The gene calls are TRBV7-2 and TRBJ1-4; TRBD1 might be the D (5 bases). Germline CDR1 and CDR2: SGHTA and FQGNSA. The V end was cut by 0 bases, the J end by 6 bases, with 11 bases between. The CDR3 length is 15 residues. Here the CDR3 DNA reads TGTGCCAGCAGCTTAGCTGGTAGGGGCGATGAAAAACTGTTTTTT. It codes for CASSLAGRGDEKLFF.

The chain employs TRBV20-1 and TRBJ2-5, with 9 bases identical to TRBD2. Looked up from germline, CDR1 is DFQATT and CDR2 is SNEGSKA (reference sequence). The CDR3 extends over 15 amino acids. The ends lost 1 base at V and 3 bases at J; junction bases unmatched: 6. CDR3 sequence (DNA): TGCAGTGCTAGAGCCCGCGGGACTAGCAAAGAGACCCAGTACTTC. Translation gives CSARARGTSKETQYF.

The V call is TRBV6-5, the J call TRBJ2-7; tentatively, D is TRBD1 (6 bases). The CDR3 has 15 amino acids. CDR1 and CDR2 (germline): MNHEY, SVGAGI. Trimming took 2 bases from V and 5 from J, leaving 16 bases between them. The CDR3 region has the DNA TGTGCCAGCAGTTACGACAGGAGCCTAGGGGACGAGCAGTACTTC. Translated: CASSYDRSLGDEQYF.

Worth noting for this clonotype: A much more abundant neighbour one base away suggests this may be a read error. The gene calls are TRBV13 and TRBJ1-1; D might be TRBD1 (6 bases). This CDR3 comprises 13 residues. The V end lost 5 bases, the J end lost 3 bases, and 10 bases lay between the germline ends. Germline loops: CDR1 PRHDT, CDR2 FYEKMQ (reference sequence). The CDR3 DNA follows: TGTGCCAGCAGCCAGGGGTGGCACACTGAAGCTTTCTTT. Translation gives CASSQGWHTEAFF.

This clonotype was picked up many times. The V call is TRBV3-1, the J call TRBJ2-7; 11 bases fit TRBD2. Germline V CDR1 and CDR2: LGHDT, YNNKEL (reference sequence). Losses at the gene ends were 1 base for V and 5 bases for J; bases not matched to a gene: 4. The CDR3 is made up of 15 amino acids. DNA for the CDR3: TGTGCCAGCAGCCAAGGGGCTAGCGGGGGGCACGAGCAGTACTTC. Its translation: CASSQGASGGHEQYF.

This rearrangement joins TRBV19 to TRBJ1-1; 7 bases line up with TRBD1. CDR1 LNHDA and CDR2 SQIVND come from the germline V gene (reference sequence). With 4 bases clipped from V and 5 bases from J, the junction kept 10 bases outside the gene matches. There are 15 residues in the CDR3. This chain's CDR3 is CASSTTGTTGTEAFF. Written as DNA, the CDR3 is TGTGCCAGTAGTACGACAGGGACGACGGGGACTGAAGCTTTCTTT.

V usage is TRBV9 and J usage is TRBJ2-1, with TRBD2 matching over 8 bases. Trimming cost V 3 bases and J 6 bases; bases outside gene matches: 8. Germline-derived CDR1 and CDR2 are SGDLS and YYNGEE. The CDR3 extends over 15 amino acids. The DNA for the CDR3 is TGTGCCAGCAGCGATAGCGGGACCTCCGCCAATGAGCAGTTCTTC. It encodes CASSDSGTSANEQFF.

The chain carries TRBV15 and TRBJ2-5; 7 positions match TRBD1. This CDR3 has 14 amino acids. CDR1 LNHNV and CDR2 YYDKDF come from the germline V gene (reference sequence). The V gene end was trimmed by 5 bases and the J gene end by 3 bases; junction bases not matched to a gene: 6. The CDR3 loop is CATSVRQGEETQYF. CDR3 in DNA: TGTGCCACCAGCGTTCGACAGGGCGAAGAGACCCAGTACTTC. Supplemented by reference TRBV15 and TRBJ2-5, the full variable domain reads DAMVIQNPRYQVTQFGKPVTLSCSQTLNHNVMYWYQQKSSQAPKLLFHYYDKDFNNEADTPDNFQSRRPNTSFCFLDIRSPGLGDTAMYLCATSVRQGEETQYFGPGTRLLVL.

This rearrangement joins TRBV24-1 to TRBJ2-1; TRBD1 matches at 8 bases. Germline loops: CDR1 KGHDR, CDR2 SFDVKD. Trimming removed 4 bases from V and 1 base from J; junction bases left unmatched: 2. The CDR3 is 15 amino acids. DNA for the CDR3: TGTGCCACCAGTGAAACAGGGGGGTCCTACAATGAGCAGTTCTTC. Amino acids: CATSETGGSYNEQFF.

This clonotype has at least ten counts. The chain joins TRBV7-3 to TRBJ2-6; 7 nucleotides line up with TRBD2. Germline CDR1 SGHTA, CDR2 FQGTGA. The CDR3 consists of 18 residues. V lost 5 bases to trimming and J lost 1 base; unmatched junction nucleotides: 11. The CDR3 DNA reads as TGTGCCAGCAGCCACGGGTCGACTAGCTGGTCTGGGGCCAACGTCCTGACTTTC. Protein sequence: CASSHGSTSWSGANVLTF.

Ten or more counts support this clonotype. CDR3 nucleotide sequence: TGTGCCAGCAGCGTAGATCTAAGGGACACTGAAGCTTTCTTT. Its protein is CASSVDLRDTEAFF. The chain has TRBV9 and TRBJ1-1; D remains ambiguous. V was cut by 0 bases and J by 3 bases, with 9 bases left in between. The V gene's germline CDR1 is SGDLS and CDR2 YYNGEE. The CDR3 totals 14 residues.

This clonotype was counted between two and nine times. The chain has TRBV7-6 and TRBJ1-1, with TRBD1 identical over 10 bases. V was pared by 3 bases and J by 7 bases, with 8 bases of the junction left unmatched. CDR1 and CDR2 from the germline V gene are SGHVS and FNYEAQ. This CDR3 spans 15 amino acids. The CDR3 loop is CASSFGDRGGDEAFF. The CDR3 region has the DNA TGTGCCAGCAGCTTTGGGGACAGGGGCGGTGATGAAGCTTTCTTT.

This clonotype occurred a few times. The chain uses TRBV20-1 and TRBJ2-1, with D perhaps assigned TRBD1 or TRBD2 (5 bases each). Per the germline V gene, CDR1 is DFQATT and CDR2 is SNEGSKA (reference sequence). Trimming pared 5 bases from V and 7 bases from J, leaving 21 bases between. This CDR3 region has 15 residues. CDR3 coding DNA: TGCAGTGCTGGGGCTCCCGGGACCGGGACGAATGAGCAGTTCTTC. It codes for CSAGAPGTGTNEQFF.

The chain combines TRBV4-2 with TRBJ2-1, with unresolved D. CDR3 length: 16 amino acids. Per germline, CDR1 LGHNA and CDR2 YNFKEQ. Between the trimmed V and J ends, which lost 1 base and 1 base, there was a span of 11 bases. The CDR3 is CASSQVGGVSYNEQFF. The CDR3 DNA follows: TGTGCCAGCAGCCAAGTCGGTGGAGTATCCTACAATGAGCAGTTCTTC.

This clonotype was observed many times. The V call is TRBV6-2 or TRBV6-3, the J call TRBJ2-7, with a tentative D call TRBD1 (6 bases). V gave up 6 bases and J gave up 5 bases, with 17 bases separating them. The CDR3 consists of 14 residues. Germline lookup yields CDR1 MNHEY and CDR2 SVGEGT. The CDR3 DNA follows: TGTGCCAGCAGGACTCTCAGGGGAAGCGACGAGCAGTACTTC. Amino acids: CASRTLRGSDEQYF.

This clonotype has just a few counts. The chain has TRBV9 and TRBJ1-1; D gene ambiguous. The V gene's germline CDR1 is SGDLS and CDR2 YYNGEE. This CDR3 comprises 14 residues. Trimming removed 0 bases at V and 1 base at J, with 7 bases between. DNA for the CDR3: TGTGCCAGCAGCGTAGGGAGACAGAACACTGAAGCTTTCTTT. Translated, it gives CASSVGRQNTEAFF. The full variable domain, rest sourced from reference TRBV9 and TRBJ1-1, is DSGVTQTPKHLITATGQRVTLRCSPRSGDLSVYWYQQSLDQGLQFLIQYYNGEERAKGNILERFSAQQFPDLHSELNLSSLELGDSALYFCASSVGRQNTEAFFGQGTRLTVV.

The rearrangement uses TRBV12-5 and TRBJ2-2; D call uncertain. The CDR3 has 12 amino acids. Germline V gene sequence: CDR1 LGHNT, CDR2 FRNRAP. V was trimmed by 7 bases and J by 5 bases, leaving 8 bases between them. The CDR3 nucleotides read TGTGCTAGTGTCTCGTGGACCGGGGAGCTGTTTTTT. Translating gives CASVSWTGELFF. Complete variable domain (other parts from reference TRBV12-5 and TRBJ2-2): DARVTQTPRHKVTEMGQEVTMRCQPILGHNTVFWYRQTMMQGLELLAYFRNRAPLDDSGMPKDRFSAEMPDATLATLKIQPSEPRDSAVYFCASVSWTGELFFGEGSRLTVL.

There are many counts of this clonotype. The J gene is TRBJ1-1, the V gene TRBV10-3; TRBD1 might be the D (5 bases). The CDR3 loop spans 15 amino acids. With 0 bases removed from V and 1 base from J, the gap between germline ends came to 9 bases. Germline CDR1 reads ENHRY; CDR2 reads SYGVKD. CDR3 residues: CAISESSGANTEAFF. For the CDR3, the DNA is TGTGCCATCAGTGAGTCGAGTGGGGCGAACACTGAAGCTTTCTTT.

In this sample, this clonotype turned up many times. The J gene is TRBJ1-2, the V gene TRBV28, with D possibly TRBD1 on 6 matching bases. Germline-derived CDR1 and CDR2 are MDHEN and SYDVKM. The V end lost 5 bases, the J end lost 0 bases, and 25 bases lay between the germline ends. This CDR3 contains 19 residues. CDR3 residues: CASSPLHPTTGLANYGYTF. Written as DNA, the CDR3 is TGTGCCAGCAGTCCCCTGCACCCAACGACAGGACTCGCTAACTATGGCTACACCTTC.

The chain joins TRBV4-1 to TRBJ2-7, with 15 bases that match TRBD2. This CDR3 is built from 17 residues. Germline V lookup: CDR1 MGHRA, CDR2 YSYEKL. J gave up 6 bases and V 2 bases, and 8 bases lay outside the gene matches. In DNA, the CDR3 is TGCGCCAGCAGCCAACACGGACTAGCGGGGGGGCAGTCCGAGCAGTACTTC. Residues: CASSQHGLAGGQSEQYF.

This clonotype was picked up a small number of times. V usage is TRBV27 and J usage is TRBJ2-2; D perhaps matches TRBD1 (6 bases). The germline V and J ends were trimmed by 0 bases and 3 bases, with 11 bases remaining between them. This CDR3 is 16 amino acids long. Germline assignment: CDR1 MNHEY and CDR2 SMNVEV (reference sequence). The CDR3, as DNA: TGTGCCAGCAGTTTATCGCAGGGGTGGTACACCGGGGAGCTGTTTTTT. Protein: CASSLSQGWYTGELFF.

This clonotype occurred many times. CDR3 sequence: CASSFRQGVTEAFF. The CDR3 DNA follows: TGTGCCAGCAGCTTCCGACAGGGAGTAACTGAAGCTTTCTTT. This sequence joins TRBV7-2 and TRBJ1-1; 7 bases are shared with TRBD1. V was pared by 3 bases and J by 5 bases, with 6 bases of the junction left unmatched. Germline CDR1 SGHTA, CDR2 FQGNSA. The CDR3 loop spans 14 amino acids.

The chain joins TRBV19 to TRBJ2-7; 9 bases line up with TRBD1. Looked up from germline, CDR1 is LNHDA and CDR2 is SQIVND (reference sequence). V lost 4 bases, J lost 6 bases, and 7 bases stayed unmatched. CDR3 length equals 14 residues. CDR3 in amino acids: CASSTRPGQGEQYF. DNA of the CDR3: TGTGCCAGTAGTACCAGGCCGGGACAGGGCGAGCAGTACTTC.

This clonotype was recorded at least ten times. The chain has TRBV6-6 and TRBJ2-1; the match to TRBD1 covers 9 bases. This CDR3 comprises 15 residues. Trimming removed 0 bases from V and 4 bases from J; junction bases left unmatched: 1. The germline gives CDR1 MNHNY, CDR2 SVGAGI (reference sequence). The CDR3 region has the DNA TGTGCCAGCAGTTACTCCGGGACAGGGTACAATGAGCAGTTCTTC. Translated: CASSYSGTGYNEQFF.

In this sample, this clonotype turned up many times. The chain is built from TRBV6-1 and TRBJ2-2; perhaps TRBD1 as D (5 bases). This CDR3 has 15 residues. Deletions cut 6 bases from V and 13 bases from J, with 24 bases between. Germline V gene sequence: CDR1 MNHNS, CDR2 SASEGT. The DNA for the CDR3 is TGTGCCAGCAGCCAAGAGGTGGCGGTTGCTAGGGGGCTGTTTTTT. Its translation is CASSQEVAVARGLFF.

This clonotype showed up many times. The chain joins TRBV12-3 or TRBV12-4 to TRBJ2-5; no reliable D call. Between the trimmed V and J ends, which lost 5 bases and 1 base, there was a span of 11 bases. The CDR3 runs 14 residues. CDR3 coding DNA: TGTGCCAGCAGTGTAGAGCCGGTCCAAGAGACCCAGTACTTC. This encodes CASSVEPVQETQYF.